The next 14 T cell receptor beta chains were all read from a single sample in a study of cytomegalovirus exposure and HLA in healthy donors. TCRdb's copy holds only in-frame clones and misses some; the assay was immunoSEQ multiplex PCR. Found here are roughly 70,000 clones, around 90% of them singletons; the top ten hold 3.5% to 4%. The specimen sequenced was PBMCs. The receptors were gathered from a young woman in good health and CMV-seropositive.

The chain employs TRBV28 and TRBJ1-1, with D possibly matching TRBD1 (6 bases). From germline, CDR1 is MDHEN and CDR2 SYDVKM. Trimming cost V 7 bases and J 4 bases, with 19 bases left between them. CDR3 length: 15 residues. The CDR3 reads CASTSLPGGGTEAFF. CDR3 nucleotides: TGTGCCAGCACCTCCCTTCCGGGAGGGGGCACTGAAGCTTTCTTT.

V gene TRBV19 combines with J gene TRBJ1-1; 7 bases line up with TRBD1. V was pared by 1 base and J by 8 bases, with 4 bases of the junction left unmatched. The germline gives CDR1 LNHDA, CDR2 SQIVND (reference sequence). This CDR3 is built from 13 residues. CDR3 in DNA: TGTGCCAGTAGTATAGTCGGACAGGCAGAAGCTTTCTTT. It codes for CASSIVGQAEAFF.

The chain employs TRBV29-1 and TRBJ2-7; 10 bases map to TRBD1. CDR3 length: 14 amino acids. J gave up 5 bases and V 2 bases, and 6 bases lay outside the gene matches. Per germline, CDR1 SQVTM and CDR2 ANQGSEA. The CDR3 protein is CSVERGDRGHEQYF. DNA of the CDR3: TGCAGCGTTGAACGGGGGGACAGGGGTCACGAGCAGTACTTC.

The CDR3 region is CASSRWREGIDTDTQYF. The DNA for the CDR3 is TGTGCCAGCAGCAGATGGCGGGAGGGGATTGACACAGATACGCAGTATTTT. V is TRBV21-1 and J is TRBJ2-3; the table's D call, TRBD2, has no DNA check behind it. TRBV21-1 is termed a pseudogene. The CDR3 spans 17 residues.

The rearrangement joins TRBV27 to TRBJ1-6; 7 bases are a match to TRBD1. J gave up 9 bases and V 3 bases, and 8 bases lay outside the gene matches. Germline V gene sequence: CDR1 MNHEY, CDR2 SMNVEV (reference sequence). This CDR3 contains 15 residues. The CDR3 sequence is CASSFLGTDSSPLHF. The DNA of the CDR3 is TGTGCCAGCAGTTTTTTAGGGACAGATAGTTCACCCCTCCACTTT.

The chain is built from TRBV7-9 and TRBJ2-2; a possible D gene is TRBD1 (5 bases). CDR1 is SEHNR, CDR2 FQNEAQ, per germline (reference sequence). Trimming removed 4 bases at V and 3 bases at J, with 9 bases between. The CDR3 loop spans 14 amino acids. This chain's CDR3 is CASSSDSYTGELFF. The CDR3 nucleotides read TGTGCCAGCAGCTCAGACAGTTACACCGGGGAGCTGTTTTTT. Full variable domain (rest looked up from reference TRBV7-9 and TRBJ2-2): DTGVSQNPRHKITKRGQNVTFRCDPISEHNRLYWYRQTLGQGPEFLTYFQNEAQLEKSRLLSDRFSAERPKGSFSTLEIQRTEQGDSAMYLCASSSDSYTGELFFGEGSRLTVL.

J is TRBJ1-5 and V is TRBV21-1. TRBV21-1 is an annotated pseudogene. The CDR3 is 17 amino acids. Here the CDR3 DNA reads TGTGCCAGCAGCAAAGAAAACGGGGGAACGCCGGCCCAGCCCCAGCATTTT. As protein: CASSKENGGTPAQPQHF.

The chain links TRBV7-2 to TRBJ1-2; D may be TRBD1 (5 bases). Germline V gene data show CDR1 as SGHTA and CDR2 as FQGNSA. The CDR3 is 14 amino acids. V lost 5 bases and J lost 3, with 13 bases in between. CDR3 DNA sequence: TGTGCCAGCAGCCCCCTAGGGGTCGACTATGGCTACACCTTC. Protein: CASSPLGVDYGYTF.

The genes are TRBV6-6 and TRBJ2-5; D call uncertain. The germline V and J ends were trimmed by 6 bases and 3 bases, with 5 bases remaining between them. The length of the CDR3 is 11 residues. Germline-derived CDR1 and CDR2 are MNHNY and SVGAGI (reference sequence). The CDR3 here is CASSPEETQYF. CDR3 nucleotide sequence: TGTGCCAGCAGCCCCGAAGAGACCCAGTACTTC.

This clone was picked up one time. The J gene is TRBJ2-1, the V gene TRBV7-9; 8 nucleotides match TRBD1. Germline-derived CDR1 and CDR2 are SEHNR and FQNEAQ (reference sequence). Unmatched junction bases numbered 10, after V lost 5 bases and J lost 4 bases. The CDR3 consists of 16 residues. The DNA for the CDR3 is TGTGCCAGCAGCGGTTGGGGGACAGGCACATACAATGAGCAGTTCTTC. Residues: CASSGWGTGTYNEQFF.

The chain employs TRBV19 and TRBJ1-2, with no clear D. CDR3 length: 12 residues. With 3 bases removed from V and 5 bases from J, the gap between germline ends came to 7 bases. CDR1 LNHDA and CDR2 SQIVND come from the germline V gene (reference sequence). The CDR3 spells CASSMGGYGYTF. CDR3 nucleotide sequence: TGTGCCAGTAGTATGGGAGGGTATGGCTACACCTTC. Looking up the rest from reference TRBV19 and TRBJ1-2 gives the full variable domain: DGGITQSPKYLFRKEGQNVTLSCEQNLNHDAMYWYRQDPGQGLRLIYYSQIVNDFQKGDIAEGYSVSREKKESFPLTVTSAQKNPTAFYLCASSMGGYGYTFGSGTRLTVV.

The CDR3 here is CASSLMTSGRAVQETQYF. The DNA of the CDR3 is TGTGCCAGCAGTTTAATGACTAGCGGGAGGGCGGTTCAAGAGACCCAGTACTTC. The chain is built from TRBV28 and TRBJ2-5; 14 nucleotides align to TRBD2. This CDR3 spans 18 amino acids. Germline trimming cut 2 bases from V and 2 bases from J; bases unmatched to any gene: 7. Germline lookup yields CDR1 MDHEN and CDR2 SYDVKM. The whole variable domain, remainder taken from reference TRBV28 and TRBJ2-5, is DVKVTQSSRYLVKRTGEKVFLECVQDMDHENMFWYRQDPGLGLRLIYFSYDVKMKEKGDIPEGYSVSREKKERFSLILESASTNQTSMYLCASSLMTSGRAVQETQYFGPGTRLLVL.

V usage is TRBV4-2 and J usage is TRBJ2-1, with 8 bases matching TRBD2. Trimming at V came to 1 base and at J to 7 bases, leaving 3 bases not matched to a gene. CDR3 length: 14 amino acids. Germline V gene data show CDR1 as LGHNA and CDR2 as YNFKEQ. The CDR3 reads CASSQGREGNEQFF. The CDR3 bases are TGTGCCAGCAGCCAAGGTCGGGAGGGGAATGAGCAGTTCTTC.

J is TRBJ2-1 and V is TRBV7-9, with TRBD1 matching 8 bases. V was pared by 5 bases and J by 8 bases, with 8 bases of the junction left unmatched. The CDR3 runs to 14 residues. Germline V gene data show CDR1 as SEHNR and CDR2 as FQNEAQ (reference sequence). CDR3 bases: TGTGCCAGCAGCCCTGGACAGGGAATCCATGAGCAGTTCTTC. This codes for CASSPGQGIHEQFF.